These T cell receptor beta chains were read from a single sample in a study of cytomegalovirus exposure and HLA in healthy donors. The method was immunoSEQ multiplex PCR; TCRdb's version includes in-frame clones alone and lacks a portion of them. Of roughly 110,000 clones in the sample, approximately 70% are singletons; the top ten hold around 8.2%. Sequenced input: PBMCs. The receptors shown here come from a man aged 30 to 45 in good health and CMV-seropositive. The CDR3 runs from the conserved cysteine through the conserved F or W. The D gene is left open where the match is weak. Clone sizes are given selectively: once, few, many, or a class where the clone is expanded.

. TRBJ1-2 . TRBV19 TGTGCCAGTAGGAGGACCAGGCGGGAATATGGCTACACCTTC CASRRTRREYGYTF
. TRBJ1-2 . TRBV11-2 TGTGCCAGCAGCCCGGCGGACAGACTCTATGGCTACACCTTC CASSPADRLYGYTF
. TRBJ2-7 TRBD2 TRBV6-1 TGTGCCAGCAGTGAAGCGCTATATAGCGGGGGGGCCTACGAGCAGTACTTC CASSEALYSGGAYEQYF
few TRBJ2-3 TRBD2 TRBV27 TGTGCCAGCAGCCCGGGGGGTCATAGCACAGATACGCAGTATTTT CASSPGGHSTDTQYF
. TRBJ2-1 . TRBV12-5 TGTGCTAGTGGCCGAACGGGGACACCTGAGCAGTTCTTC CASGRTGTPEQFF
. TRBJ2-5 TRBD2 TRBV5-1 TGCGCCAGCAGCTACGGACTAGCGGGAGAGACCCAGTACTTC CASSYGLAGETQYF
. TRBJ2-7 . TRBV7-9 TGTGCCAGCAGCTTGCCTGACAGTCCCTCCTACGAGCAGTACTTC CASSLPDSPSYEQYF
few TRBJ2-3 . TRBV2 TGTGCCAGCAGTGGTAAGGAGACTAGACCACTAGATACGCAGTATTTT CASSGKETRPLDTQYF
. TRBJ1-1 TRBD1 TRBV6-1 TGTGCCAGCAGTCCCGGGACAGGACGAAACACTGAAGCTTTCTTT CASSPGTGRNTEAFF
. TRBJ1-6 . TRBV5-1 TGCGCCAGCAGCTTGGGGCAGGGCAGAAATTCACCCCTCCACTTT CASSLGQGRNSPLHF
few TRBJ2-3 TRBD2 TRBV19 TGTGCCAGTAGTTCTGTACTAGCGGGGGCCTCAGGGGATACGCAGTATTTT CASSSVLAGASGDTQYF
few TRBJ1-1 . TRBV7-3 TGTGCCAGCAGGGAAGGGGCGAACACTGAAGCTTTCTTT CASREGANTEAFF
. TRBJ2-5 TRBD2 TRBV30 TGTGCCTTGGATCCCCCCGGGGGGAGCCCCGCAGAGACCCAGTACTTC CALDPPGGSPAETQYF
few TRBJ1-6 TRBD1 TRBV11-2 TGTGCCAGCAGCTCCACCCTACAGGGGTGGGTTTCACCCCTCCACTTT CASSSTLQGWVSPLHF
. TRBJ1-4 TRBD1 TRBV2 TGTGCCAGCACCTGGGCCGGGACAGGAAGCGAAAAACTGTTTTTT CASTWAGTGSEKLFF
. TRBJ1-4 . TRBV7-8 TGTGCCAGCAGCTTAGGGACGGGAATTTTAAGAGGAAAACTGTTTTTT CASSLGTGILRGKLFF
. TRBJ2-1 . TRBV5-1 TGCGCCAGCAGCCCTGGGACATTTAGCTCCTACAATGAGCAGTTCTTC CASSPGTFSSYNEQFF
. TRBJ1-5 . TRBV6-1 TGTGCCAGCAGTGAATCTCGGGGTTATCAGCCCCAGCATTTT CASSESRGYQPQHF
. TRBJ2-7 . TRBV28 TGTGCCAGCAGCCGAACTGTTCAGGGGAGCGAGCAGTACTTC CASSRTVQGSEQYF
once TRBJ2-2 . TRBV29-1 TGCAGCGTTGAAGATCCAGGGTGGGATCAGAACACCGGGGAGCTGTTTTTT CSVEDPGWDQNTGELFF
few TRBJ2-1 TRBD2 TRBV29-1 TGCAGCGTTCCCTTTCGAGCGGGGAGCTCCTACAATGAGCAGTTCTTC CSVPFRAGSSYNEQFF
. TRBJ1-3 . TRBV6-5 TGTGCCAGCAGCCCCCGGACAAGAGGAAACACCATATATTTT CASSPRTRGNTIYF
once TRBJ2-1 . TRBV7-3 TGTGCCAGCAGCCCGGGACATCCCGTCGGTTACAATGAGCAGTTCTTC CASSPGHPVGYNEQFF
. TRBJ1-4 . TRBV7-7 TGTGCTAGCAGCCCACTTGCAACTAATGAAAAACTGTTTTTT CASSPLATNEKLFF
once TRBJ1-1 . TRBV18 TGTGCCAGCTCACCGGAGCGCAGAAACACTGAAGCTTTCTTT CASSPERRNTEAFF
. TRBJ1-3 . TRBV19 TGTGCCAGTAGTAAATCAGTTCCATCTGGAAACACCATATATTTT CASSKSVPSGNTIYF
few TRBJ1-1 . TRBV28 TGTGCCAGCCTTCCCAGGGGCGCTCGGAGGACTGAAGCTTTCTTT CASLPRGARRTEAFF
once TRBJ2-3 . TRBV5-1 TGCGCCAGCAGCTTGTTCGGCACAGATACGCAGTATTTT CASSLFGTDTQYF
. TRBJ2-2 TRBD2 TRBV7-2 TGTGCCAGCAGCCTAATAGCGGGAGGAGGAAGAACCGGGGAGCTGTTTTTT CASSLIAGGGRTGELFF
few TRBJ1-4 . TRBV6-6 TGTGCCAGCAGCTCCACAAAAGATGCAACTAATGAAAAACTGTTTTTT CASSSTKDATNEKLFF
. TRBJ2-7 TRBD2 TRBV27 TGTGCCGGCAGTCGGGGGGTGGTCAGCAAGGGATACGAGCAGTACTTC CAGSRGVVSKGYEQYF
. TRBJ1-6 . TRBV6-4 TGTGCCAGCAGTGACCGAGCTAATTCACCCCTCCACTTT CASSDRANSPLHF
. TRBJ1-5 TRBD1 TRBV29-1 TGCAGCGTTGAAAATACAGGGGAGCCCAATCAGCCCCAGCATTTT CSVENTGEPNQPQHF
. TRBJ1-5 . TRBV21-1 TGTGCCAGCGGGGGGGGGAATAGCAATCAGCCCCAGCATTTT CASGGGNSNQPQHF
once TRBJ2-2 TRBD1 TRBV4-3 TGCGCCAGCAGCCCACGGACAGGGGCCGGGGAGCTGTTTTTT CASSPRTGAGELFF
. TRBJ2-1 . TRBV2 TGTGCCAGCAGCGAGCCCCAGCGGAGCGCCTACAATGAGCAGTTCTTC CASSEPQRSAYNEQFF
. TRBJ2-1 . TRBV28 TGTGCCAGCCAAGAGGACTGGGCCTACAATGAGCAGTTCTTC CASQEDWAYNEQFF
. TRBJ2-3 TRBD2 TRBV5-1 TGCGCCAGCAGCTTGGCTAGTCTAGCGGGAGGAGATACGCAGTATTTT CASSLASLAGGDTQYF
few TRBJ2-3 . TRBV19 TGTGCCAGCAGCGCGACAGGCACAGATACGCAGTATTTT CASSATGTDTQYF
. TRBJ2-1 TRBD2 TRBV29-1 TGCAGCGTGCGGGGGGGGTCCTACAATGAGCAGTTCTTC CSVRGGSYNEQFF
once TRBJ2-7 . TRBV19 TGTGCCAGTAGTATAAGCTGGAGGAACTACGAGCAGTACTTC CASSISWRNYEQYF
. TRBJ2-1 TRBD2 TRBV9 TGTGCCAGCAGCGTAGAGGGCGGGGGGGGGCGGTATGAGCAGTTCTTC CASSVEGGGGRYEQFF
few TRBJ2-5 TRBD2 TRBV29-1 TGCAGCGTTGAAGCCTATAGCGGGGCTGTCCAAGAGACCCAGTACTTC CSVEAYSGAVQETQYF
. TRBJ2-7 . TRBV13 TGTGCCAGCAGCCCTGTCCGAGGGCACTACGAGCAGTACTTC CASSPVRGHYEQYF
. TRBJ2-5 TRBD2 TRBV2 TGTGCCAGCAGACTTGGGACTAGCGGACAAAAAGAGACCCAGTACTTC CASRLGTSGQKETQYF
. TRBJ1-3 . TRBV23-1 TGCGCCAGCAGTCAATCTAGGGGGTTACTCTCTGGAAACACCATATATTTT CASSQSRGLLSGNTIYF
. TRBJ1-2 TRBD1 TRBV27 TGTGCCAGCAGTTACGACAGGGCTAACTATGGCTACACCTTC CASSYDRANYGYTF
. TRBJ1-3 . TRBV5-6 TGTGCCAGCAGCTTGGCAAGTCGGGGGATGTTCTCTGGAAACACCATATATTTT CASSLASRGMFSGNTIYF
. TRBJ1-1 . TRBV5-6 TGTGCCAGCAGACCACAGTCGCTCAACACTGAAGCTTTCTTT CASRPQSLNTEAFF